Following are 28 T cell receptor beta chains from one sample sequenced in a study of blood T cell repertoires in COVID-19 (dated by TCRdb to 2018 to 2020). Receptors were amplified or captured by the immunoSEQ multiplex PCR assay. This is the immuneACCESS table as TCRdb keeps it, with only in-frame sequences that have V and J called. A part of the clones is gone; compared with another copy, unresolved V genes explain less than half, and the rest is unexplained. This sample has 150,000 or so clones in its table, and 88% of those were observed once. The ten largest account for roughly 24% of the sample. Source material: peripheral blood. These receptors all come from a man aged 55 to 70 with acute or convalescent COVID-19.

V and J are TRBV11-3 and TRBJ2-7; TRBD1 matches 10 bases. Germline V gene data show CDR1 as SGHNT and CDR2 as YENEEA. The CDR3 consists of 18 residues. Losses at the gene ends were 0 bases for V and 3 bases for J; bases not matched to a gene: 11. In DNA, the CDR3 is TGTGCCAGCAGCTTAGAGGAAACCGGGACAGGGGATATCTACGAGCAGTACTTC. The encoded protein is CASSLEETGTGDIYEQYF.

This clone appeared once. Other DNA sequences in this sample translate to the same CDR3. The chain has TRBV30 and TRBJ1-2, with 9 bases identical to TRBD1. The CDR3 length is 14 residues. V dropped 3 bases and J dropped 2; count of bases not matched to a gene: 4. The germline gives CDR1 GTSNPN, CDR2 SVGIG (reference sequence). The CDR3 loop is CAWSQGQGNYGYTF. The CDR3 nucleotides read TGTGCCTGGAGCCAGGGACAGGGAAACTATGGCTACACCTTC.

The V call is TRBV19, the J call TRBJ1-6; D is possibly TRBD1 (6 bases). This CDR3 spans 15 amino acids. Trimming shortened V by 4 bases and J by 3 bases, and 10 bases separated the two germline ends. The V gene's germline CDR1 is LNHDA and CDR2 SQIVND (reference sequence). Here the CDR3 reads CASSRAGDYNSPLHF. The CDR3 coding sequence is TGTGCCAGTAGTAGGGCAGGGGACTATAATTCACCCCTCCACTTT.

The chain uses TRBV6-5 and TRBJ2-2; 7 bases map to TRBD1. Trimming cost V 5 bases and J 6 bases; bases outside gene matches: 9. The length of the CDR3 is 15 residues. Looked up from germline, CDR1 is MNHEY and CDR2 is SVGAGI. CDR3 DNA: TGTGCCAGCAGTCACGGACAGGTGCGGCCCGGGGAGCTGTTTTTT. Residues: CASSHGQVRPGELFF.

V is TRBV7-8 and J is TRBJ2-7; 7 nucleotides match TRBD2. The CDR3 totals 15 residues. With V trimmed by 2 bases and J by 5 bases, 9 bases remained unmatched. CDR1 is SGHVS and CDR2 is FQNEAQ in the germline V gene. The CDR3 region has the DNA TGTGCCAGCAGCTTAAGAGCGGGAAGCGTCCACGAGCAGTACTTC. It yields the protein CASSLRAGSVHEQYF.

This clone was picked up many times. The chain employs TRBV4-1 and TRBJ1-1, with D unclear. CDR1 and CDR2 (germline): MGHRA, YSYEKL. Trimming removed 0 bases at V and 0 bases at J, with 8 bases between. The CDR3 totals 15 residues. The CDR3 spells CASSQDNRMNTEAFF. Written as DNA, the CDR3 is TGCGCCAGCAGCCAAGATAACAGAATGAACACTGAAGCTTTCTTT.

The chain joins TRBV7-9 to TRBJ1-5, with D hard to call. Germline V CDR1 and CDR2: SEHNR, FQNEAQ (reference sequence). V was cut by 0 bases and J by 0 bases, with 6 bases left in between. The CDR3 loop spans 15 amino acids. The CDR3 sequence: CASSLAGDSNQPQHF. CDR3 nucleotides: TGTGCCAGCAGCTTAGCCGGGGATAGCAATCAGCCCCAGCATTTT.

The V gene is TRBV28, the J gene TRBJ1-6; TRBD1 is a possible D gene (6 bases). Trimming removed 5 bases at V and 0 bases at J, with 11 bases between. In germline, CDR1 is MDHEN, CDR2 SYDVKM. The length of the CDR3 is 16 residues. The CDR3 DNA reads as TGTGCCAGCAGTCATCGAGGGGGCTCCTATAATTCACCCCTCCACTTT. Its translation: CASSHRGGSYNSPLHF.

The V call is TRBV4-3, the J call TRBJ1-2; tentative D call: TRBD1 (5 bases). The CDR3 consists of 15 residues. Germline loops: CDR1 LGHNA, CDR2 YSLEER. Trimming removed 3 bases from V and 0 bases from J, with 11 bases in between. CDR3 DNA: TGCGCCAGCAGCCAGGACCCGACAGCTAACTATGGCTACACCTTC. Its translation is CASSQDPTANYGYTF.

This chain uses TRBV6-5 with TRBJ1-2, with D hard to call. The V gene lost 7 bases and the J gene lost 9 bases, with 15 bases spanning the gap. Germline V gives CDR1 MNHEY, CDR2 SVGAGI. There are 12 residues in the CDR3. As DNA, the CDR3 is TGTGCCAGCACCCGTGGGGAGCGCAGCTACACCTTC. It codes for CASTRGERSYTF.

The rearrangement joins TRBV9 to TRBJ2-1, with a weak D call TRBD1 (5 bases). The CDR3 covers 16 residues. Trimming took 0 bases from V and 0 from J, leaving 10 bases between them. Germline values: CDR1 SGDLS, CDR2 YYNGEE. CDR3 sequence (DNA): TGTGCCAGCAGCGTAGGCAGGGCGAGCTCCTACAATGAGCAGTTCTTC. As protein: CASSVGRASSYNEQFF.

This chain uses TRBV29-1 with TRBJ1-3; 8 bases line up with TRBD1. Germline V gives CDR1 SQVTM, CDR2 ANQGSEA. The CDR3 covers 14 residues. With V trimmed by 3 bases and J by 4 bases, 5 bases remained unmatched. The CDR3 loop is CSVEDREKGNTIYF. The CDR3 coding sequence is TGCAGCGTTGAGGACAGGGAAAAAGGAAACACCATATATTTT.

The CDR3 DNA is TGTGCCAGCAGCCGTGGAGGGGCCCAGCATTTT. Residues: CASSRGGAQHF. The chain is built from TRBV7-8 and TRBJ1-5; weak D call: TRBD1 (5 bases). V lost 5 bases and J 11 bases, leaving 10 bases between the germline ends. Germline V gene sequence: CDR1 SGHVS, CDR2 FQNEAQ. CDR3 length: 11 residues.

V is TRBV10-3 and J is TRBJ2-1; 8 bases are a match to TRBD2. The CDR3 is 13 amino acids. Germline V CDR1 and CDR2: ENHRY, SYGVKD. With 3 bases clipped from V and 7 bases from J, the junction kept 2 bases outside the gene matches. CDR3 DNA sequence: TGTGCCATCAGTGAACTAGCGGAGAATGAGCAGTTCTTC. Amino acids: CAISELAENEQFF.

The rearrangement uses TRBV4-3 and TRBJ2-1; tentatively, D is TRBD2 (5 bases). Germline-derived CDR1 and CDR2 are LGHNA and YSLEER. Trimming cost V 0 bases and J 0 bases, with 6 bases left between them. The CDR3 spans 15 residues. The CDR3 reads CASSQEGSSYNEQFF. In nucleotides, the CDR3 is TGCGCCAGCAGCCAAGAGGGGAGCTCCTACAATGAGCAGTTCTTC.

The CDR3 nucleotides read TGTGCCAGCAGCCCCCATCGCTCCGGGACAGGGGTGAACACTGAAGCTTTCTTT. Translation: CASSPHRSGTGVNTEAFF. The J gene is TRBJ1-1, the V gene TRBV4-2; 10 bases align to TRBD1. The CDR3 sequence is 18 residues long. The germline V gene encodes CDR1 LGHNA and CDR2 YNFKEQ. The trim removed 4 bases at V and 0 bases at J, leaving 11 bases unmatched.

The chain links TRBV24-1 to TRBJ2-1; 7 nucleotides agree with TRBD1. The CDR3 consists of 17 residues. Per germline, CDR1 KGHDR and CDR2 SFDVKD. V dropped 3 bases and J dropped 4; count of bases not matched to a gene: 11. CDR3 nucleotides: TGTGCCACCAGTGATCCCCTAAAGGGACAGACTTACAATGAGCAGTTCTTC. The encoded protein is CATSDPLKGQTYNEQFF.

A word on this clone: The junction departs from the called germline gene at one end, perhaps through a read error. The V call is TRBV28, the J call TRBJ1-5; 10 nucleotides line up with TRBD1. CDR3 length: 13 residues. The germline gives CDR1 MDHEN, CDR2 SYDVKM. The CDR3 DNA reads as TGCGGCACCGGGACAGGGGACGCTCAGCCCCAGCATTTT. This translates into CGTGTGDAQPQHF.

V and J are TRBV19 and TRBJ1-5; 9 nucleotides align to TRBD1. From germline, CDR1 is LNHDA and CDR2 SQIVND (reference sequence). The CDR3 contains 12 residues. The V gene end was trimmed by 11 bases and the J gene end by 6 bases; junction bases not matched to a gene: 5. The CDR3 region is CALTGGAQPQHF. The DNA of the CDR3 is TGTGCCCTGACAGGGGGGGCTCAGCCCCAGCATTTT.

This rearrangement joins TRBV11-3 to TRBJ1-2; D may be TRBD1 (5 bases). Germline-derived CDR1 and CDR2 are SGHNT and YENEEA. This CDR3 is built from 13 residues. V gave up 5 bases and J gave up 6 bases, with 13 bases separating them. The CDR3 nucleotides are TGTGCCAGCAGCCGAAACGGGGGGGATGGCTACACCTTC. This sequence encodes CASSRNGGDGYTF.

V gene TRBV6-5 combines with J gene TRBJ1-2; no firm D call. Trimming removed 5 bases at V and 8 bases at J, with 18 bases between. Germline-derived CDR1 and CDR2 are MNHEY and SVGAGI. The CDR3 length is 14 residues. CDR3 DNA sequence: TGTGCCAGCAGTAGACTAGACACCTCTGGAGGCTACACCTTC. Protein: CASSRLDTSGGYTF.

The chain links TRBV18 to TRBJ2-2; D is perhaps TRBD1 (6 bases). The V gene's germline CDR1 is KGHSH and CDR2 LQKENI. This CDR3 has 15 amino acids. Trimming stripped 4 bases from V and 1 base from J, with 10 bases between. The CDR3 DNA follows: TGTGCCAGCTCACTTGCCAGGGGGAACACCGGGGAGCTGTTTTTT. Amino acid sequence: CASSLARGNTGELFF.

The V gene is TRBV5-6, the J gene TRBJ2-7, with TRBD1 identical over 9 bases. CDR3 length: 16 residues. V lost 4 bases and J lost 2; bases outside the gene matches: 10. Germline V CDR1 and CDR2: SGHDT, YYEEEE. The DNA of the CDR3 is TGTGCCAGCAGCCCTAATCCCGGGACAGGGACCTACGAGCAGTACTTC. Encoded protein: CASSPNPGTGTYEQYF.

This chain uses TRBV19 with TRBJ2-3, with D perhaps TRBD2 (6 bases). Between the trimmed V and J ends, which lost 5 bases and 5 bases, there was a span of 14 bases. Germline V lookup: CDR1 LNHDA, CDR2 SQIVND (reference sequence). The CDR3 has 14 amino acids. CDR3 in amino acids: CASSGIRGLDTQYF. The CDR3 DNA sequence: TGTGCCAGTAGTGGAATCCGGGGACTAGATACGCAGTATTTT.

V and J are TRBV5-1 and TRBJ1-2; 7 bases align to TRBD1. Trimming removed 4 bases from V and 8 bases from J; junction bases left unmatched: 11. CDR3 length: 14 amino acids. Per germline, CDR1 SGHRS and CDR2 YFSETQ. As DNA, the CDR3 is TGCGCCAGCAGCCAAGGACAGGTGTATGAGGGCTACACCTTC. It translates to CASSQGQVYEGYTF. The full variable domain, completed using reference TRBV5-1 and TRBJ1-2, is KAGVTQTPRYLIKTRGQQVTLSCSPISGHRSVSWYQQTPGQGLQFLFEYFSETQRNKGNFPGRFSGRQFSNSRSEMNVSTLELGDSALYLCASSQGQVYEGYTFGSGTRLTVV.

The chain combines TRBV10-3 with TRBJ2-1; a weak D match, TRBD2 (6 bases). V lost 2 bases to trimming and J lost 5 bases, with 13 bases between them. The germline CDR1 and CDR2 sequences are ENHRY and SYGVKD. CDR3 size: 15 residues. The CDR3 coding sequence is TGTGCCATCAGTGAGCACAGCGGAGGGGACAATGAGCAGTTCTTC. It yields the protein CAISEHSGGDNEQFF.

In this sample, this clone turned up a few times. Other DNA variants within this sample encode the same CDR3. This chain connects TRBV30 to TRBJ1-5, with 8 bases lining up with TRBD1. Losses at the gene ends were 3 bases for V and 5 bases for J; bases not matched to a gene: 3. CDR3 length: 13 residues. CDR1 GTSNPN and CDR2 SVGIG come from the germline V gene (reference sequence). The CDR3 loop is CAWSGQGDQPQHF. The CDR3 nucleotides are TGTGCCTGGAGCGGACAGGGAGATCAGCCCCAGCATTTT.

The chain employs TRBV3-1 (or the pseudogene TRBV3-2) and TRBJ1-5; the D gene is possibly TRBD1 (5 bases). Germline CDR1 LGHDT, CDR2 YNNKEL (reference sequence). CDR3 length equals 13 residues. Between the trimmed V and J ends, which lost 3 bases and 6 bases, there was a span of 9 bases. The CDR3 protein is CASSHQQGQPQHF. The CDR3 DNA reads as TGTGCCAGCAGCCATCAGCAGGGTCAGCCCCAGCATTTT.